This T cell receptor (beta chain) appears in the sequencing data of a study of cytomegalovirus exposure and HLA in healthy donors. As regards this clone: Its antigen is as yet unknown.

CDR1 and CDR2 (germline): SGDLS, YYNGEE. The V end was cut by 5 bases, the J end by 0 bases, with 17 bases between. CDR3 size: 16 residues. PCR primers comprised 60 Vbeta and 13 Jbeta primers. Source study methods: Among the unique TCR beta chains that a later analysis counted, about 79 million in all, some 10 million were shared. Some clones are missing from TCRdb's copy, which holds only in-frame ones; the method was immunoSEQ multiplex PCR. Clonal size and the V and J genes are those of that table, whereas D and trimming came from the DNA. The sample lists under 200,000 clones, 68% seen once, with 1.4% to 1.5% in the top ten. Whole-study findings and limits: TCR beta sequences reportedly predicted the HLA-A and HLA-B alleles of most subjects accurately.

The rearrangement links TRBV9 to TRBJ1-2, with D possibly matching TRBD1 (6 bases). This TCR was sampled from a man aged 45-65 years in good health and CMV-seronegative. The sequencing input was PBMCs. This chain's CDR3 is CASSPWTAPSNYGYTF. DNA of the CDR3: TGTGCCAGCAGTCCCTGGACAGCCCCTTCTAACTATGGCTACACCTTC.